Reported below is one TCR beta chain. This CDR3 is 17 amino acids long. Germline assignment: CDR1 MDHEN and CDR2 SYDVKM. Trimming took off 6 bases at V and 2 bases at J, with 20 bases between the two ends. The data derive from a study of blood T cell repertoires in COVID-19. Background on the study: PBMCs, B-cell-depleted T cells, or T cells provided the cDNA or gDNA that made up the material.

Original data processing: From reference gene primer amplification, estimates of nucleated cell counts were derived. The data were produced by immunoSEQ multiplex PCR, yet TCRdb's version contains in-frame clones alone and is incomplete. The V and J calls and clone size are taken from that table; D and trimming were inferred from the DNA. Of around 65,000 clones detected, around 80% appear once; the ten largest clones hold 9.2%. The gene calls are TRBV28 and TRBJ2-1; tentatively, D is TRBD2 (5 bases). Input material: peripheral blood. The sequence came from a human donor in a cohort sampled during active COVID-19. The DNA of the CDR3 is TGTGCCAGCAGATGGGTCGGCCCCGCGACTACCTACAATGAGCAGTTCTTC. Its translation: CASRWVGPATTYNEQFF.